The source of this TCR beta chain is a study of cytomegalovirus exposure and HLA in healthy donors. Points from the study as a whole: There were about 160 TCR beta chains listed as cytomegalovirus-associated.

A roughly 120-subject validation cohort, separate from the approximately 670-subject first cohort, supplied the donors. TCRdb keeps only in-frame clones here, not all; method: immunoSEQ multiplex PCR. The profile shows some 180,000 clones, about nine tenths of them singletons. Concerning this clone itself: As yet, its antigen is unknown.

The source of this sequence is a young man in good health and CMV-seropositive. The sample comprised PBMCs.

The CDR3 here is CASSLMTGGDYGYTF. CDR3 DNA: TGTGCCAGCAGCTTAATGACAGGGGGCGATTATGGCTACACCTTC. This chain links TRBV11-3 with TRBJ1-2, with TRBD1 matching over 10 bases. The J segment lost 5 bases and the V segment lost 2 bases, leaving 5 bases of the junction unmatched. Germline CDR1 is SGHNT and CDR2 is YENEEA. This CDR3 comprises 15 residues.